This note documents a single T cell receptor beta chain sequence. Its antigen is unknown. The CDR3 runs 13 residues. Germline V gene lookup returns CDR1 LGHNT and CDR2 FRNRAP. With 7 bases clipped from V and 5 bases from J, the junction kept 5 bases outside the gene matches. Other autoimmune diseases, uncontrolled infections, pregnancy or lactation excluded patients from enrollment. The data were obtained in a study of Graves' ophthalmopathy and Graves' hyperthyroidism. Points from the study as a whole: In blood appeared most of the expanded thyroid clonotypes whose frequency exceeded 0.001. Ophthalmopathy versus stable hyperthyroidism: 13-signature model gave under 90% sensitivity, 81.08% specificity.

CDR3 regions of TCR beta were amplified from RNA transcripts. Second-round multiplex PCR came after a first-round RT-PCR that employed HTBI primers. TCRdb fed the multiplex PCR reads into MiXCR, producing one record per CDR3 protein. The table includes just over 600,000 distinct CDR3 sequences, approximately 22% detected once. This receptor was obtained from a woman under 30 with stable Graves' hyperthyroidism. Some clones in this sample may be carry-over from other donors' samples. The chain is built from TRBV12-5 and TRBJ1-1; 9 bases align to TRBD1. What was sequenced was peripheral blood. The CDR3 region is CASDRDRATEAFF. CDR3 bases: TGTGCTAGTGACAGGGACAGGGCGACTGAAGCTTTCTTT.